This is a list of T cell receptor beta chains from one sample in a study of blood T cell repertoires in COVID-19. Measured with immunoSEQ multiplex PCR; TCRdb has only the in-frame clones, and not every one. This table has under 130,000 clones, 70% to 90% appearing once. Sequenced input: peripheral blood. Every receptor here comes from a woman aged 55-70 years with acute or convalescent COVID-19. Both conserved end residues are part of each CDR3. Each record gives: CDR3 protein, CDR3 DNA, clone size, V gene, J gene, D gene. D genes are given only for firm matches. Rows may omit the clone size; those that give it use once, few, many or a size class.

CASSLPGQGYEKLFF	TGTGCCAGCAGCCTGCCGGGACAGGGGTATGAAAAACTGTTTTTT	NA	TRBV16	TRBJ1-4	TRBD1
CASSSGMYEQYF	TGTGCCAGCAGCTCCGGGATGTACGAGCAGTACTTC	NA	TRBV12-3/TRBV12-4	TRBJ2-7	NA
CASSGSRDTGELFF	TGTGCCTCTAGCGGGAGTCGCGACACCGGGGAGCTGTTTTTT	NA	TRBV10-3	TRBJ2-2	TRBD2
CASSLQGRGTEAFF	TGTGCCAGCAGCTTACAGGGAAGAGGAACTGAAGCTTTCTTT	NA	TRBV7-3	TRBJ1-1	NA
CASSLAVGGTEAFF	TGTGCCAGCAGCTTGGCGGTAGGGGGCACTGAAGCTTTCTTT	NA	TRBV5-4	TRBJ1-1	NA
CSVSQGADQPQHF	TGCAGCGTTTCTCAGGGGGCGGATCAGCCCCAGCATTTT	NA	TRBV29-1	TRBJ1-5	TRBD1
CASSRDRVNTEAFF	TGTGCCAGCAGCCGGGACAGGGTGAACACTGAAGCTTTCTTT	once	TRBV6-5	TRBJ1-1	TRBD1
CASSSGSPGTEAFF	TGTGCCAGCAGCTCCGGTAGTCCGGGGACTGAAGCTTTCTTT	NA	TRBV7-3	TRBJ1-1	NA
CASSSDWTGGAEAFF	TGCGCCAGCAGCTCGGATTGGACAGGGGGCGCGGAAGCTTTCTTT	once	TRBV5-1	TRBJ1-1	TRBD1
CASSFTGGSQPQHF	TGTGCCAGTAGTTTCACAGGGGGCTCCCAGCCCCAGCATTTT	NA	TRBV19	TRBJ1-5	TRBD1